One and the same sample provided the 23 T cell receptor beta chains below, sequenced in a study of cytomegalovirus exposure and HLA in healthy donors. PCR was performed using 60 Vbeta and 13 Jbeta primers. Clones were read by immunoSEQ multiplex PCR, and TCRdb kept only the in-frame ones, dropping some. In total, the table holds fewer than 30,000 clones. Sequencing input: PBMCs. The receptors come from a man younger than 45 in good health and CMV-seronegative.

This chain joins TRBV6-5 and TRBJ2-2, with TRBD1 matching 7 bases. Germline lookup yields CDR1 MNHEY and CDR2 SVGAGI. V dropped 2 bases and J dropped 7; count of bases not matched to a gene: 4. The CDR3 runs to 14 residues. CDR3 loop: CASSYVPGGGELFF. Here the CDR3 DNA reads TGTGCCAGCAGTTACGTTCCAGGGGGCGGGGAGCTGTTTTTT.

This chain's CDR3 is CASSYVGTSQETQYF. The CDR3 nucleotides are TGTGCCAGCAGTTACGTCGGGACAAGCCAAGAGACCCAGTACTTC. This sequence joins TRBV6-5 and TRBJ2-5; D is possibly TRBD1 (6 bases). The V gene lost 2 bases and the J gene lost 1 base, with 11 bases spanning the gap. Germline-derived CDR1 and CDR2 are MNHEY and SVGAGI. The CDR3 has 15 residues.

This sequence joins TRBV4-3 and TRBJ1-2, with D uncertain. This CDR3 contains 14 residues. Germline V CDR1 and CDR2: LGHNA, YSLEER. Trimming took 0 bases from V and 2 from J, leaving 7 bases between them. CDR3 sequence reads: CASSQDGQNYGYTF. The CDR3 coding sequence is TGCGCCAGCAGCCAAGATGGGCAGAACTATGGCTACACCTTC.

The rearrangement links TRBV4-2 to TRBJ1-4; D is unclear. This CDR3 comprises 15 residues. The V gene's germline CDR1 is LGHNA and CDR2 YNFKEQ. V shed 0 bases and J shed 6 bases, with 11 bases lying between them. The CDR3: CASSQDVGSYEKLFF. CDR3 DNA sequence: TGTGCCAGCAGCCAAGATGTGGGGAGTTATGAAAAACTGTTTTTT.

CDR3 region: CASSRRGDNPAETQYF. CDR3 in DNA: TGCGCCAGCAGCCGCCGGGGAGACAACCCAGCAGAGACCCAGTACTTC. This chain joins TRBV4-1 and TRBJ2-5; perhaps TRBD2 as D (5 bases). This CDR3 has 16 residues. Trimming shortened V by 4 bases and J by 4 bases, and 19 bases separated the two germline ends. The germline gives CDR1 MGHRA, CDR2 YSYEKL.

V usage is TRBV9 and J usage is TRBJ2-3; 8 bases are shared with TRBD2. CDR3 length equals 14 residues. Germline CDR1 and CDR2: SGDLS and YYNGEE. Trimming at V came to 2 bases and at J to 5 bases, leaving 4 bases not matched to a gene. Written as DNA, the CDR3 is TGTGCCAGCAGCGTGTCGGGGGGGCTAGATACGCAGTATTTT. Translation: CASSVSGGLDTQYF.

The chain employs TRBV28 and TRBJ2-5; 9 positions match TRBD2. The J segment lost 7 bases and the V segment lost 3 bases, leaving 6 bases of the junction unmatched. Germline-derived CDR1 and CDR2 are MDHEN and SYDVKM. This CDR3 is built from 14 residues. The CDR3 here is CASSLSAGGGTQYF. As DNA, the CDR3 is TGTGCCAGCAGTTTGTCGGCGGGAGGGGGGACCCAGTACTTC.

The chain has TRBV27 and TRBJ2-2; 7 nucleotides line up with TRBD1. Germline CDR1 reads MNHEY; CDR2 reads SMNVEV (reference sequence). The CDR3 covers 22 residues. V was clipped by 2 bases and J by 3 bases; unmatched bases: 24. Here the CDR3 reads CASSLSTPGTATLLWDTGELFF. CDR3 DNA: TGTGCCAGCAGTTTAAGCACACCCGGGACAGCCACCCTTCTTTGGGACACCGGGGAGCTGTTTTTT.

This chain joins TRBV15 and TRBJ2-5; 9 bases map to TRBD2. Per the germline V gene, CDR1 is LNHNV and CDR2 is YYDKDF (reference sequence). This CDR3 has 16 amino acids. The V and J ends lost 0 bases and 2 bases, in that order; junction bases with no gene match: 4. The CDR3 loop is CATSRDLAGAQETQYF. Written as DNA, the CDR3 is TGTGCCACCAGCAGAGACTTAGCGGGGGCACAAGAGACCCAGTACTTC.

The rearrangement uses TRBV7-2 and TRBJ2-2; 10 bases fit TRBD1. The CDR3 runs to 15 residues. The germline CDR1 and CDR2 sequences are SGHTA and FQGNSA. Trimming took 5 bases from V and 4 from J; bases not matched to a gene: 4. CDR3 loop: CASSHRTGGTGELFF. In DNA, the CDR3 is TGTGCCAGCAGCCATCGGACAGGGGGCACCGGGGAGCTGTTTTTT.

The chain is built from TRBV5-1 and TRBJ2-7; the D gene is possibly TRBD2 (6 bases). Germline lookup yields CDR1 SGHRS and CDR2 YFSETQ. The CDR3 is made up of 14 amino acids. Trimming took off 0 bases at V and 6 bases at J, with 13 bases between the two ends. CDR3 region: CASSLVSGESEQYF. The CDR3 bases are TGCGCCAGCAGCTTGGTCTCGGGAGAAAGCGAGCAGTACTTC.

The chain's CDR3 is CASSRSSTGPYGYTF. CDR3 in DNA: TGTGCCAGCAGCCGATCTTCGACAGGGCCCTATGGCTACACCTTC. The rearrangement uses TRBV5-8 and TRBJ1-2; 7 bases agree with TRBD1. With V trimmed by 4 bases and J by 4 bases, 10 bases remained unmatched. Germline V gene sequence: CDR1 SGHTS, CDR2 YDEGEE. The length of the CDR3 is 15 residues.

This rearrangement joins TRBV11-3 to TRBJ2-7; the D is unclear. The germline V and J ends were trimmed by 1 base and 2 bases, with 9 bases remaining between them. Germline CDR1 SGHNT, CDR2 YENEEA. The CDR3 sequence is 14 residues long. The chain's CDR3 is CASSLVNSPYEQYF. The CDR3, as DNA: TGTGCCAGCAGCTTAGTAAACAGCCCCTACGAGCAGTACTTC.

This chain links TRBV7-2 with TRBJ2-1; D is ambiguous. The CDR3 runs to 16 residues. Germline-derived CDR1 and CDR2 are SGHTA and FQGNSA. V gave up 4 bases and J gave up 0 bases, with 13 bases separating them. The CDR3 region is CASSSTSTSSYNEQFF. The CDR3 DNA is TGTGCCAGCAGCTCGACCTCGACTTCCTCCTACAATGAGCAGTTCTTC.

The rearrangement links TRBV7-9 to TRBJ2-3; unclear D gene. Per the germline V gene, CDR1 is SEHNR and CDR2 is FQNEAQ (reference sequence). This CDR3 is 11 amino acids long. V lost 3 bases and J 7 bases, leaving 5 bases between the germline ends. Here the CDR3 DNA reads TGTGCCAGCAGCTTCGAGAATACGCAGTATTTT. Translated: CASSFENTQYF. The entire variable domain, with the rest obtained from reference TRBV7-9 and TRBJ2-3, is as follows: DTGVSQNPRHKITKRGQNVTFRCDPISEHNRLYWYRQTLGQGPEFLTYFQNEAQLEKSRLLSDRFSAERPKGSFSTLEIQRTEQGDSAMYLCASSFENTQYFGPGTRLTVL.

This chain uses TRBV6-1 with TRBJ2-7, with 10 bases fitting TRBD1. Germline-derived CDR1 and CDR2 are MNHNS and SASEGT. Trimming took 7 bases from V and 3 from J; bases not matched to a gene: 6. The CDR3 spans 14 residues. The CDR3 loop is CASILDRGVYEQYF. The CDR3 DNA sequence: TGTGCCAGCATCCTGGACAGGGGGGTCTACGAGCAGTACTTC.

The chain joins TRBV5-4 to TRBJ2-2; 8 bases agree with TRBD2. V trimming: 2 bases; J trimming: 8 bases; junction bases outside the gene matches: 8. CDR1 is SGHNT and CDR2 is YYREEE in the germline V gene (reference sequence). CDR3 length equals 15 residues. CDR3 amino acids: CASSFTLPSGGELFF. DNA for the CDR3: TGTGCCAGCAGCTTTACGCTCCCTAGCGGGGGGGAGCTGTTTTTT.

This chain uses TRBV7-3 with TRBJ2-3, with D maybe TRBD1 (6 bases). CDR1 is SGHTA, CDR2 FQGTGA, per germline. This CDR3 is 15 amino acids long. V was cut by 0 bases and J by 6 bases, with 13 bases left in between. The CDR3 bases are TGTGCCAGCAGCTTAACCAGGGGAGAGAAGGATACGCAGTATTTT. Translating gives CASSLTRGEKDTQYF.

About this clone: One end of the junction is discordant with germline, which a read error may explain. The chain's CDR3 is CASSPNRAGELFF. CDR3 coding DNA: TGTGCTAGCAGCCCGAACAGGGCCGGGGAGCTGTTTTTT. This rearrangement joins TRBV7-7 to TRBJ2-2; D is perhaps TRBD1 (6 bases). The CDR3 length is 13 residues. Looked up from germline, CDR1 is SSHAT and CDR2 is FNYEAQ (reference sequence).

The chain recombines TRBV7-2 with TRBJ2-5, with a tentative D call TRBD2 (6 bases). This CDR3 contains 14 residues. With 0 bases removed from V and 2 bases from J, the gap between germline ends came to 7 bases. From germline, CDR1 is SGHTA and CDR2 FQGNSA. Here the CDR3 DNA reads TGTGCCAGCAGCTTAGCGGGGGGACAAGAGACCCAGTACTTC. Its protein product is CASSLAGGQETQYF.

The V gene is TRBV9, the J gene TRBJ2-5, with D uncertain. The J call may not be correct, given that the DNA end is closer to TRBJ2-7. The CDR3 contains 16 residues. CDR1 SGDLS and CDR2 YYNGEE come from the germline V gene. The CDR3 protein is CASSAAPLQVPYEQYF. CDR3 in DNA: TGTGCCAGCAGCGCGGCCCCACTGCAGGTACCCTACGAGCAGTACTTC.

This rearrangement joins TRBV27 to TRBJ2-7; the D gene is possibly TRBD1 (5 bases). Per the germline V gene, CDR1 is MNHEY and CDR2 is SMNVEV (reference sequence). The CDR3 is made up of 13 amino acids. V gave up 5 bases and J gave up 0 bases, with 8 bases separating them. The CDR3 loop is CASSGRDSYEQYF. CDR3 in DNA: TGTGCCAGCAGTGGCAGGGACTCCTACGAGCAGTACTTC.

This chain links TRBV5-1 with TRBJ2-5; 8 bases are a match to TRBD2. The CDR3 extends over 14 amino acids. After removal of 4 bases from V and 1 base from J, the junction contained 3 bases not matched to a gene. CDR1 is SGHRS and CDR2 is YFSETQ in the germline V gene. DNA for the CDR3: TGCGCCAGCAGCACCGGGACTAGCCAAGAGACCCAGTACTTC. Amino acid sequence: CASSTGTSQETQYF.